The clone carrying this T cell receptor beta chain was seen a few times. The target antigen is unknown. TCRdb itself ran the RT-PCR reads through MiXCR, one entry per CDR3 protein. The table lists 450,000 to 600,000 distinct CDR3 sequences, more than 7% of them singletons. V lost 0 bases, J lost 2 bases, and 7 bases stayed unmatched. Germline CDR1 reads SGHRS; CDR2 reads YFSETQ. The CDR3 runs to 16 residues. These data belong to a study of response to subunit inactivated influenza vaccine. Study-wide points: Authors suggested few new T cells are recruited by each seasonal influenza vaccination.

The specimen was PBMCs from blood, collected around 25 months after vaccination. The chain is built from TRBV5-1 and TRBJ1-1, with 7 bases identical to TRBD1. The sequence was obtained from a man in his fifties or sixties who received an inactivated influenza vaccine. The CDR3, as DNA: TGCGCCAGCAGCTTGGAAGGTAGGGGGCGTAACACTGAAGCTTTCTTT. Protein: CASSLEGRGRNTEAFF.